A selection of T cell receptor beta chains follows, all from one sample in a study of neoadjuvant anti-PD-1 for oral cavity cancer. The method was immunoSEQ multiplex PCR; TCRdb's version includes in-frame clones alone and lacks a portion of them. The table shows over 14,000 clones, with around three quarters occurring only once. Sequences were derived from PBMCs, sampled after nivolumab (anti-PD-1) treatment. The receptors derive from a person between 40 and 80 years old with oral cavity squamous cell carcinoma. Both conserved end residues are part of each CDR3. Fields, in order: D gene, clone size, CDR3 length, J gene, V gene, CDR3 DNA, CDR3 protein. The D gene is left open where the match is weak. Part of the rows lack a size; the others show once, few, many or a class for expanded clones.

NA	NA	17	TRBJ2-1	TRBV11-2	TGTGCCAGCAGCTTAGTCCCAGGGGGGTATAGTTCGGATGAGCAGTTCTTC	CASSLVPGGYSSDEQFF
NA	NA	15	TRBJ2-1	TRBV11-2	TGTGCCAGCACCGGCGGAGGTCCCCCCTACAATGAGCAGTTCTTC	CASTGGGPPYNEQFF
NA	NA	13	TRBJ1-5	TRBV2	TGTGCCAGCAAAAGGGACTTATCTCAGCCCCAGCATTTT	CASKRDLSQPQHF
NA	NA	11	TRBJ2-7	TRBV20-1	TGCAGTGCTAGCGCTCGATACGAGCAGTACTTC	CSASARYEQYF
NA	few	12	TRBJ1-4	TRBV6-6	TGTGCCAGTCGACAGTTAAATGAAAAACTGTTTTTT	CASRQLNEKLFF
TRBD1	few	16	TRBJ2-2	TRBV5-1	TGCGCCAGCGCGGAGGGGATAACAGGGGGCCCCGGGGAGCTGTTTTTT	CASAEGITGGPGELFF
NA	NA	14	TRBJ2-7	TRBV19	TGTGCCAGTAGTATTCAGGGCCTCTCCTACGAGCAGTACTTC	CASSIQGLSYEQYF
NA	NA	10	TRBJ1-4	TRBV20-1	TGCAGTGCTAGAGATGAAAAACTGTTTTTT	CSARDEKLFF
TRBD1	NA	16	TRBJ1-1	TRBV6-1	TGTGCCAGCAGTGTTATAGACAGGGGGATGGGGACTGAAGCTTTCTTT	CASSVIDRGMGTEAFF
NA	few	13	TRBJ2-1	TRBV9	TGTGCCAGCAGCGACGGGCGATACAATGAGCAGTTCTTC	CASSDGRYNEQFF
NA	few	12	TRBJ1-2	TRBV6-1	TGTGCCAGCCCCTGGAGGGTGTGGGGCTACACCTTC	CASPWRVWGYTF
NA	NA	14	TRBJ2-7	TRBV27	TGTGCCAGCAGTTTATGGGGGGAAGCCTACGAGCAGTACTTC	CASSLWGEAYEQYF
TRBD1	once	16	TRBJ1-5	TRBV4-1	TGCGCCAGCAGCCAAGATCGGACAGGGTATGAGCAGCCCCAGCATTTT	CASSQDRTGYEQPQHF
NA	NA	15	TRBJ2-3	TRBV13	TGTGCCAGCAGCTTCGCTCTCCTTCGCACAGATACGCAGTATTTT	CASSFALLRTDTQYF
TRBD1	NA	16	TRBJ2-3	TRBV5-6	TGTGCCAGCAGCCCCGGACAGGGGTGGTTCACAGATACGCAGTATTTT	CASSPGQGWFTDTQYF
TRBD1	NA	20	TRBJ2-4	TRBV4-1	TGCGCCAGCAGCCAAGAACTAGGGGGACAGGCGTCCATAGCCAAAAACATTCAGTACTTC	CASSQELGGQASIAKNIQYF
NA	few	13	TRBJ2-2	TRBV4-1	TGCGCCAGCAGCCAAGTCGATAGAGGGGAGCTGTTTTTT	CASSQVDRGELFF
NA	NA	16	TRBJ2-3	TRBV7-6	TGTGCCAGCAGCTTAGGGAGCGGTCTTAGCACAGATACGCAGTATTTT	CASSLGSGLSTDTQYF
TRBD2	NA	17	TRBJ2-3	TRBV7-2	TGTGCCAGCAGCTTATACGGGAGGGATATTAGCACAGATACGCAGTATTTT	CASSLYGRDISTDTQYF
NA	few	13	TRBJ2-5	TRBV6-5	TGTGCCAGCTACGGCGGACCGCAAGAGACCCAGTACTTC	CASYGGPQETQYF
NA	NA	13	TRBJ2-1	TRBV6-5	TGTGCCAGCAGTTACTCTATATGGACTGAGCAGTTCTTC	CASSYSIWTEQFF
NA	NA	14	TRBJ1-4	TRBV27	TGTGCCAGCACGACAGGTGATAATAATGAAAAACTGTTTTTT	CASTTGDNNEKLFF
NA	few	15	TRBJ1-2	TRBV6-5	TGTGCCAGCAGCTACGGGAGGACCTATCCCCATGGCTACACCTTC	CASSYGRTYPHGYTF
NA	NA	12	TRBJ2-7	TRBV5-8	TGTGCCAGCAGCGGAAGCAGCTACGAGCAGTACTTC	CASSGSSYEQYF
NA	few	16	TRBJ1-5	TRBV28	TGTGCCAGCAGACCGACGAAGGGGTATAGCAATCAGCCCCAGCATTTT	CASRPTKGYSNQPQHF
TRBD2	NA	16	TRBJ2-3	TRBV9	TGTGCCAGCAGCGCACTAGCGGGAGGGGGGACAGATACGCAGTATTTT	CASSALAGGGTDTQYF
NA	NA	12	TRBJ1-4	TRBV10-3	TGTGCCATCGGGACGGCTAATGAAAAACTGTTTTTT	CAIGTANEKLFF
TRBD1	NA	14	TRBJ1-1	TRBV10-1	TGCGCCAGCAGTGACGGGACAGTGAACACTGAAGCTTTCTTT	CASSDGTVNTEAFF
TRBD2	once	14	TRBJ2-7	TRBV7-6	TGTGCCAGCAGCTTAGAGGCGGGAGGGAACGAGCAGTACTTC	CASSLEAGGNEQYF
NA	NA	13	TRBJ2-7	TRBV5-1	TGCGCCAGCGGGAGGGACAATACCTACGAGCAGTACTTC	CASGRDNTYEQYF
NA	NA	16	TRBJ2-3	TRBV27	TGTGCCAGCAGCGCCGCCGGGACACTTCTCGCCGATACGCAGTATTTT	CASSAAGTLLADTQYF
NA	few	14	TRBJ2-6	TRBV7-6	TGTGCCAGCAGCTTCCTCTCTGGGGCCAACGTCCTGACTTTC	CASSFLSGANVLTF
TRBD2	NA	15	TRBJ2-1	TRBV5-1	TGCGCCAGCAGCTCTGGACTAGCGAGTTACAATGAGCAGTTCTTC	CASSSGLASYNEQFF
TRBD1	NA	13	TRBJ1-1	TRBV9	TGTGCCAGCAGCACACAGGGGGGAACTGAAGCTTTCTTT	CASSTQGGTEAFF
NA	NA	16	TRBJ1-1	TRBV19	TGTGCCAGTAGTATAGTCAGGGGCACCCCGGGGACTGAAGCTTTCTTT	CASSIVRGTPGTEAFF
NA	once	14	TRBJ2-7	TRBV19	TGTGCCAGTAGATTGGACGGGAGCTCCTACGAGCAGTACTTC	CASRLDGSSYEQYF
NA	NA	12	TRBJ2-5	TRBV5-1	TGCGCCATCCGGGGGCGTGAAGAGACCCAGTACTTC	CAIRGREETQYF
NA	NA	14	TRBJ1-2	TRBV2	TGTGCCAGCAGTGAAGGGTACAGGGACTATGGCTACACCTTC	CASSEGYRDYGYTF
NA	NA	16	TRBJ2-1	TRBV2	TGTGCCAGCAGTGAAAGGGGAGGGGGACCTTACAATGAGCAGTTCTTC	CASSERGGGPYNEQFF
TRBD1	NA	15	TRBJ1-3	TRBV6-5	TGTGCCAGCAGTTTCCAGGGGGGTGGTGGAAACACCATATATTTT	CASSFQGGGGNTIYF